A single sample is the source of the 26 T cell receptor beta chains below, sequenced in a study of identical twins. MiXCR, applied by TCRdb to the 5' RACE reads, yields one record per CDR3 protein. The data hold approximately 1.8 million distinct CDR3 sequences, with under 35% observed a single time. The sequencing sample was made of cord blood. The receptors stem from a newborn girl in good health.

CDR3 DNA: TGCAGTGCCACCAGAACACTCACGGCCAAAAACATTCAGTACTTC. It yields the protein CSATRTLTAKNIQYF. J is TRBJ2-4 and V is TRBV20-1, with D hard to call. This CDR3 has 15 residues. V shed 6 bases and J shed 1 base, with 16 bases lying between them. From germline, CDR1 is DFQATT and CDR2 SNEGSKA (reference sequence).

This clonotype has more than one count but fewer than ten. The chain links TRBV9 to TRBJ2-1, with 11 nucleotides matching TRBD2. CDR3 length: 16 residues. With V trimmed by 4 bases and J by 2 bases, 5 bases remained unmatched. Germline V lookup: CDR1 SGDLS, CDR2 YYNGEE. The CDR3 DNA is TGTGCCAGCAGCTTACTAGCGGGAGCGACCTACAATGAGCAGTTCTTC. It codes for CASSLLAGATYNEQFF.

The V call is TRBV10-3, the J call TRBJ1-1; D call uncertain. The CDR3 sequence is 13 residues long. Germline CDR1 reads ENHRY; CDR2 reads SYGVKD. V lost 6 bases to trimming and J lost 2 bases, with 10 bases between them. DNA of the CDR3: TGTGCCATCAGGGCTCGCGGTAACACTGAAGCTTTCTTT. It encodes CAIRARGNTEAFF.

The chain employs TRBV7-2 and TRBJ2-7; 9 bases agree with TRBD2. The CDR3 has 18 amino acids. CDR1 and CDR2 (germline): SGHTA, FQGNSA. V shed 4 bases and J 2 bases; nucleotides not matched to a gene: 15. The CDR3 DNA reads TGTGCCAGCAGCTCCCAACTGTTTAGCGGGAGCCTCACCTACGAGCAGTACTTC. Its protein product is CASSSQLFSGSLTYEQYF.

This clonotype appeared once. One junction end does not reproduce the germline sequence, and a read error may be involved. V gene TRBV10-3 combines with J gene TRBJ2-3; D is possibly TRBD2 (6 bases). CDR3 length: 14 amino acids. Germline CDR1 and CDR2: ENHRY and SYGVKD. For the CDR3, the DNA is TGTGCCACCAGTGAGTCGACTAGACAAAATACGCAGTATTTT. Its protein is CATSESTRQNTQYF.

This chain connects TRBV12-1 to TRBJ2-7. TRBV12-1 is shown as a pseudogene. The CDR3 sequence is 12 residues long. The DNA for the CDR3 is TGTGCCAGCAGCTCCACTATCTACGAGCAGTACTTC. It encodes CASSSTIYEQYF.

The genes are TRBV2 and TRBJ1-1; D remains ambiguous. V was pared by 1 base and J by 1 base, with 10 bases between. The CDR3 covers 15 residues. CDR1 is SNHLY and CDR2 is FYNNEI in the germline V gene. In DNA form, the CDR3 reads TGTGCCAGCAGTGAAGGCCAGCGGGGGAACACTGAAGCTTTCTTT. Protein: CASSEGQRGNTEAFF.

The V gene is TRBV27, the J gene TRBJ2-4; 9 nucleotides align to TRBD2. The closer fit of TRBJ2-7 to the DNA end suggests the J call may be wrong. CDR3 size: 17 residues. The germline gives CDR1 MNHEY, CDR2 SMNVEV (reference sequence). The DNA for the CDR3 is TGTGCCAGCAGTTTAAGGGGCTGGCGGGAGGGCTCTAACGAGCAGTACTTC. Translating gives CASSLRGWREGSNEQYF.

This clonotype was seen more than once but under ten times. The chain recombines TRBV5-1 with TRBJ1-2; D is ambiguous. Germline lookup yields CDR1 SGHRS and CDR2 YFSETQ. The CDR3 has 14 amino acids. The ends were cut back, 0 bases at V and 5 bases at J, with 11 bases in the middle. Here the CDR3 DNA reads TGCGCCAGCAGCTTGGGGGCAGTTGATTATGGCTACACCTTC. Its translation is CASSLGAVDYGYTF.

The chain has TRBV20-1 and TRBJ1-3; maybe TRBD1 (5 bases). CDR1 is DFQATT, CDR2 SNEGSKA, per germline (reference sequence). Trimming took off 5 bases at V and 0 bases at J, with 17 bases between the two ends. CDR3 length equals 16 residues. Written as DNA, the CDR3 is TGCAGTGCTCCATACCTTACAGGATCCTCTGGAAACACCATATATTTT. Translation gives CSAPYLTGSSGNTIYF.

The chain recombines TRBV20-1 with TRBJ2-3; 11 bases match TRBD2. Germline V gene data show CDR1 as DFQATT and CDR2 as SNEGSKA (reference sequence). The J segment lost 2 bases and the V segment lost 4 bases, leaving 11 bases of the junction unmatched. The length of the CDR3 is 17 residues. CDR3 loop: CSAIPPLAGGHTDTQYF. CDR3 nucleotides: TGCAGTGCTATCCCTCCTCTAGCGGGAGGACACACAGATACGCAGTATTTT.

This clonotype was detected a few times. The chain uses TRBV10-3 and TRBJ1-5; 7 nucleotides line up with TRBD1. Germline V gene lookup returns CDR1 ENHRY and CDR2 SYGVKD. CDR3 length: 13 amino acids. The V gene end was trimmed by 8 bases and the J gene end by 3 bases; junction bases not matched to a gene: 4. CDR3 sequence (DNA): TGTGCCATCTCGACAGGGTCCAATCAGCCCCAGCATTTT. It specifies CAISTGSNQPQHF.

The table lists this clonotype with a count of one. The chain combines TRBV4-1 with TRBJ2-5; possible D gene TRBD2, 6 bases. CDR3 size: 14 residues. From germline, CDR1 is MGHRA and CDR2 YSYEKL. V lost 6 bases to trimming and J lost 5 bases, with 16 bases between them. The CDR3 sequence is CASRPTGTLETQYF. The CDR3, as DNA: TGCGCCAGCAGACCGACGGGGACTTTGGAGACCCAGTACTTC.

This clonotype came up a few times. The J gene is TRBJ2-2, the V gene TRBV9; TRBD2 is a possible D gene (7 bases). Germline V gene data show CDR1 as SGDLS and CDR2 as YYNGEE. V gave up 2 bases and J gave up 4 bases, with 15 bases separating them. This CDR3 is built from 16 residues. CDR3: CASSVRGGGLTGELFF. The CDR3 DNA follows: TGTGCCAGCAGCGTGCGGGGCGGGGGCCTCACCGGGGAGCTGTTTTTT.

The V gene is TRBV29-1, the J gene TRBJ2-5, with unresolved D. In germline, CDR1 is SQVTM, CDR2 ANQGSEA. CDR3 length: 10 amino acids. Trimming left V 7 bases short and J 11 bases short, with 14 bases between. CDR3 nucleotides: TGCAGCGCAAGGCAGGAAAGGCAGTACTTC. Translation gives CSARQERQYF.

V is TRBV2 and J is TRBJ1-5; D unclear. Germline CDR1 is SNHLY and CDR2 is FYNNEI. The germline V and J ends were trimmed by 8 bases and 2 bases, with 13 bases remaining between them. This CDR3 has 14 residues. For the CDR3, the DNA is TGTGCCAGCGGCGGCAGCCGCCGCAATCAGCCCCAGCATTTT. Protein product: CASGGSRRNQPQHF.

This clonotype has more than one count but fewer than ten. This chain uses TRBV19 with TRBJ2-7, with a tentative D call TRBD2 (5 bases). Per germline, CDR1 LNHDA and CDR2 SQIVND (reference sequence). The CDR3 totals 13 residues. V lost 6 bases and J lost 0, with 9 bases in between. This CDR3 is CASRMGSSYEQYF. As DNA, the CDR3 is TGTGCCAGTAGGATGGGGAGCTCCTACGAGCAGTACTTC.

This clonotype was picked up a small number of times. The chain links TRBV6-4 to TRBJ1-2, with D tentatively TRBD1 (6 bases). Germline V CDR1 and CDR2: MRHNA, SNTAGT. V was shortened by 5 bases and J by 1 base, with 23 bases between the two germline ends. The CDR3 has 18 residues. The CDR3 spells CASSKWGTGQTDNYGYTF. The CDR3 coding sequence is TGTGCCAGCAGTAAGTGGGGGACCGGACAGACAGATAACTATGGCTACACCTTC.

This sequence joins TRBV3-1 and TRBJ2-1; D is uncertain. The germline V and J ends were trimmed by 1 base and 5 bases, with 15 bases remaining between them. The CDR3 covers 16 residues. Per germline, CDR1 LGHDT and CDR2 YNNKEL (reference sequence). The CDR3 bases are TGTGCCAGCAGCCAAGGGCTCAGTGACAAAGACAATGAGCAGTTCTTC. This sequence encodes CASSQGLSDKDNEQFF.

The rearrangement uses TRBV28 and TRBJ1-2; perhaps TRBD1 as D (5 bases). The CDR3 runs to 14 residues. Trimming left V 10 bases short and J 8 bases short, with 23 bases between. CDR1 is MDHEN and CDR2 is SYDVKM in the germline V gene. This chain's CDR3 is CAITSAVAGGGYTF. The CDR3 DNA follows: TGTGCCATCACTTCGGCGGTAGCGGGGGGAGGCTACACCTTC.

The V gene is TRBV11-2, the J gene TRBJ2-5; TRBD1 or TRBD2 may be the D gene (5 bases each). V lost 1 base, J lost 10 bases, and 13 bases lay in between. The CDR3 length is 13 residues. Looked up from germline, CDR1 is SGHAT and CDR2 is FQNNGV. Here the CDR3 reads CASSLGGRGIQYF. Here the CDR3 DNA reads TGTGCCAGCAGCTTAGGGGGGAGAGGGATCCAGTACTTC.

About this clonotype itself: With a much larger clone just one base away, this may be a read error. The chain has TRBV20-1 and TRBJ1-1, with D possibly matching TRBD1 (6 bases). CDR3 length equals 11 residues. Germline loops: CDR1 DFQATT, CDR2 SNEGSKA (reference sequence). V was trimmed by 4 bases and J by 4 bases, leaving 7 bases between them. CDR3 DNA sequence: TGCAGTGCTATAGGGGGCACTGAAGCTTTCTTT. Translated, it gives CSAIGGTEAFF.

This clonotype was observed a few times. The genes are TRBV20-1 and TRBJ2-7; D is ambiguous. This CDR3 contains 11 residues. Germline V lookup: CDR1 DFQATT, CDR2 SNEGSKA (reference sequence). Trimming pared 4 bases from V and 6 bases from J, leaving 10 bases between. CDR3 sequence reads: CSATATGEQYF. The DNA for the CDR3 is TGCAGTGCTACCGCCACTGGCGAGCAGTACTTC.

V usage is TRBV2 and J usage is TRBJ1-6; D is unresolved. CDR1 and CDR2 from the germline V gene are SNHLY and FYNNEI. The CDR3 extends over 13 amino acids. Between the trimmed V and J ends, which lost 6 bases and 9 bases, there was a span of 12 bases. The CDR3 here is CASRGYFGSPLHF. In DNA, the CDR3 is TGTGCCAGCAGGGGGTATTTTGGTTCACCCCTCCACTTT. The full variable domain, rest sourced from reference TRBV2 and TRBJ1-6, is EPEVTQTPSHQVTQMGQEVILRCVPISNHLYFYWYRQILGQKVEFLVSFYNNEISEKSEIFDDQFSVERPDGSNFTLKIRSTKLEDSAMYFCASRGYFGSPLHFGNGTRLTVT.

This clonotype has just a few counts. This chain uses TRBV6-1 with TRBJ1-2, with 7 bases that match TRBD1. The trim removed 7 bases at V and 3 bases at J, leaving 5 bases unmatched. There are 13 residues in the CDR3. In germline, CDR1 is MNHNS, CDR2 SASEGT. The CDR3: CASIPGGHYGYTF. DNA for the CDR3: TGTGCCAGCATCCCAGGGGGGCACTATGGCTACACCTTC.

The gene calls are TRBV14 and TRBJ2-3, with D maybe TRBD2 (6 bases). In germline, CDR1 is SGHDN, CDR2 FVKESK. The CDR3 consists of 17 residues. V was cut by 1 base and J by 3 bases, with 17 bases left in between. CDR3 coding DNA: TGTGCCAGCAGCCAAGGGGTCGTGCGCGGGGTGACAGATACGCAGTATTTT. Translating it yields CASSQGVVRGVTDTQYF.